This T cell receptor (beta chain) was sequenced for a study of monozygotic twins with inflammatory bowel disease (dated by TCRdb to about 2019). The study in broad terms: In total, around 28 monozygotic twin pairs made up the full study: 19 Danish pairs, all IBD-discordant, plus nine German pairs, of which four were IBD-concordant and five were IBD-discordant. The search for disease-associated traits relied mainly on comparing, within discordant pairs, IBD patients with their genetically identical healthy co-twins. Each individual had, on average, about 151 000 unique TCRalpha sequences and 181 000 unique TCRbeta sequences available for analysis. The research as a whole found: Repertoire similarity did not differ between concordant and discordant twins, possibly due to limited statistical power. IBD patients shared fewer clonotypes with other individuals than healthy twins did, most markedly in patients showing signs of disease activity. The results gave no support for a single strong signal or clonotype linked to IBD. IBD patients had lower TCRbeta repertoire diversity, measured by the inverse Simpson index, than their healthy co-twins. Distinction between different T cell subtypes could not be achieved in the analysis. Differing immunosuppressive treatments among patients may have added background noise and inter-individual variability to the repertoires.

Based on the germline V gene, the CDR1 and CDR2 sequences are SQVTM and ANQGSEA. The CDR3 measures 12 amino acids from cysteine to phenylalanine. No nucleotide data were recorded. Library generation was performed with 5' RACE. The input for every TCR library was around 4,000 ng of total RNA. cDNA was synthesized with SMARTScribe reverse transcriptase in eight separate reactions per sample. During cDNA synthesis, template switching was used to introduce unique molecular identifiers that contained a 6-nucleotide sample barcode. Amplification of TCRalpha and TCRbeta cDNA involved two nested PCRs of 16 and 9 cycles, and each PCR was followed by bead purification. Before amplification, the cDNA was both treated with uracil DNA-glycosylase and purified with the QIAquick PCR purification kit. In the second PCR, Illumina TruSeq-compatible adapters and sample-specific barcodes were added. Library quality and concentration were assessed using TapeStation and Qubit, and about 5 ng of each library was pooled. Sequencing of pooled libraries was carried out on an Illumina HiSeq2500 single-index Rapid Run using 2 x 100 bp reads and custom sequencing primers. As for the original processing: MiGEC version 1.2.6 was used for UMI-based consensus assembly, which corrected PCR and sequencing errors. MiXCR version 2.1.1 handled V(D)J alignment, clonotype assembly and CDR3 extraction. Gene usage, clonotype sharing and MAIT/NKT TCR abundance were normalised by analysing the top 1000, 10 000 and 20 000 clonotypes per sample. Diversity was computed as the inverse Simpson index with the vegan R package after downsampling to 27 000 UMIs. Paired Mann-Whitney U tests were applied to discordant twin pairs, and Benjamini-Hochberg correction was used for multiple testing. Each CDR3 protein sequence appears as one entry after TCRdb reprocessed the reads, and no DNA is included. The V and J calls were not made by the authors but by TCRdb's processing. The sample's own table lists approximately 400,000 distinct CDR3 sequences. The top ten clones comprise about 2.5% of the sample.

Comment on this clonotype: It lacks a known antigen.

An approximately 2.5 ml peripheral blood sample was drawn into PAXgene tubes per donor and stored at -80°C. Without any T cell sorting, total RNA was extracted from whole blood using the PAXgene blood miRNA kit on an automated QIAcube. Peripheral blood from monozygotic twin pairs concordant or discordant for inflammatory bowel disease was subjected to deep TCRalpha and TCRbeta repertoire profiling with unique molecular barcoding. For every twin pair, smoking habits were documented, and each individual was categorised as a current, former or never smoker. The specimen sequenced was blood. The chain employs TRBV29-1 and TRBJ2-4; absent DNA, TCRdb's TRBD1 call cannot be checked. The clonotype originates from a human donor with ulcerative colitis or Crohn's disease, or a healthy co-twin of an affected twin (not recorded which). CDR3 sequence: CSVGPGMNIQYF.